Below, 26 T cell receptor beta chains from the same sample are listed, as sequenced in a study of Graves' ophthalmopathy and Graves' hyperthyroidism. The authors amplified TCR beta CDR3 regions from RNA transcripts. HTBI primers were used in a first-round RT-PCR, which preceded a second-round multiplex PCR. Using its own MiXCR run on the multiplex PCR reads, TCRdb lists one record per CDR3 protein. The table lists over a million distinct CDR3 sequences, roughly two fifths of them singletons. Sequencing input: peripheral blood or thyroid tissue (not recorded which). These receptors were taken from an adult man with Graves' hyperthyroidism.

This chain joins TRBV9 and TRBJ2-2; D not certain. The CDR3 has 15 amino acids. Germline V gene sequence: CDR1 SGDLS, CDR2 YYNGEE. V was shortened by 4 bases and J by 4 bases, with 14 bases between the two germline ends. The chain's CDR3 is CASSQESRATGELFF. CDR3 bases: TGTGCCAGCAGCCAAGAAAGTAGGGCCACCGGGGAGCTGTTTTTT.

This clonotype appeared a few times. The chain has TRBV19 and TRBJ2-3; D is unresolved. CDR3 length: 14 residues. V was shortened by 6 bases and J by 0 bases, with 10 bases between the two germline ends. Germline CDR1 is LNHDA and CDR2 is SQIVND (reference sequence). CDR3 loop: CASRTHRSTDTQYF. In nucleotides, the CDR3 is TGTGCCAGTAGGACACACCGAAGCACAGATACGCAGTATTTT.

This clonotype was recorded many times. The V gene is TRBV9, the J gene TRBJ2-5; no reliable D call. V was clipped by 3 bases and J by 4 bases, with 10 bases between them. Germline assignment: CDR1 SGDLS and CDR2 YYNGEE. The CDR3 extends over 13 amino acids. CDR3: CASSGRPGETQYF. Written as DNA, the CDR3 is TGTGCCAGCAGCGGACGACCGGGAGAGACCCAGTACTTC.

This clonotype was seen many times. The chain couples TRBV7-9 to TRBJ2-7; D is undetermined. The CDR3 is 15 residues long. Germline-derived CDR1 and CDR2 are SEHNR and FQNEAQ (reference sequence). V lost 0 bases, J lost 0 bases, and 9 bases lay in between. The CDR3 nucleotides are TGTGCCAGCAGCTTAGCCAGCAAGAGCTCCTACGAGCAGTACTTC. Its protein product is CASSLASKSSYEQYF.

The sample holds many counts of this clonotype. The chain joins TRBV12-3 or TRBV12-4 to TRBJ2-5; perhaps TRBD1 as D (6 bases). CDR3 length equals 15 residues. V was shortened by 3 bases and J by 5 bases, with 16 bases between the two germline ends. The CDR3 loop is CASSLEQTQGETQYF. CDR3 nucleotide sequence: TGTGCCAGCAGTTTGGAGCAGACCCAGGGGGAGACCCAGTACTTC.

The V gene is TRBV20-1, the J gene TRBJ1-1; 7 bases match TRBD1. In germline, CDR1 is DFQATT, CDR2 SNEGSKA (reference sequence). V gave up 6 bases and J gave up 5 bases; unmatched junction bases: 6. This CDR3 has 12 amino acids. The CDR3 reads CSAPRGLTEAFF. The CDR3 nucleotides are TGCAGTGCGCCTAGGGGGCTTACTGAAGCTTTCTTT.

The DNA for the CDR3 is TGTGCCAGCAGTTCGGTACAGGGAGGTTCACCCCTCCACTTT. This gives the protein CASSSVQGGSPLHF. The chain recombines TRBV12-3 or TRBV12-4 with TRBJ1-6; TRBD1 is a possible D gene (6 bases). V shed 4 bases and J shed 9 bases, with 13 bases lying between them. There are 14 residues in the CDR3.

Concerning this clonotype itself: The junction does not match germline at one end; this may be a read error. The V call is TRBV6-6, the J call TRBJ1-6; 11 bases are shared with TRBD1. CDR3 length: 16 residues. The germline gives CDR1 MNHNY, CDR2 SVGAGI (reference sequence). CDR3 region: CASSYGTGGYTSPLHF. CDR3 nucleotides: TGTGCCAGCAGTTACGGGACAGGGGGGTATACTTCACCCCTCCACTTT.

Comment on this clonotype: This clone may be a read error of a much larger clone one base away. The CDR3 reads CSAGQGFTYEQYF. The CDR3 DNA reads as TGCAGTGCTGGACAGGGGTTTACCTACGAGCAGTACTTC. The genes are TRBV20-1 and TRBJ2-7, with TRBD1 identical over 9 bases. Germline-derived CDR1 and CDR2 are DFQATT and SNEGSKA (reference sequence). V lost 5 bases and J lost 2; bases outside the gene matches: 4. The CDR3 sequence is 13 residues long.

This clonotype was recorded many times. This chain uses TRBV12-5 with TRBJ2-5; TRBD2 agrees at 10 bases. This CDR3 is 14 amino acids long. Germline lookup yields CDR1 LGHNT and CDR2 FRNRAP. Trimming cost V 5 bases and J 5 bases; bases outside gene matches: 5. The CDR3 DNA is TGTGCTAGTGGTCCGGGACTAGCGTTGGAGACCCAGTACTTC. Its translation is CASGPGLALETQYF.

This sequence joins TRBV7-2 and TRBJ2-7; D is ambiguous. The length of the CDR3 is 11 residues. Per germline, CDR1 SGHTA and CDR2 FQGNSA. V shed 0 bases and J shed 12 bases, with 9 bases lying between them. The CDR3: CASSLARRLYF. In nucleotides, the CDR3 is TGTGCCAGCAGCTTAGCTCGACGGCTGTACTTC.

This clonotype has just a few counts. The rearrangement uses TRBV7-2 and TRBJ2-2; D is undetermined. The germline V gene encodes CDR1 SGHTA and CDR2 FQGNSA. This CDR3 region has 15 residues. The V end was cut by 6 bases, the J end by 1 base, with 12 bases between. The CDR3 region has the DNA TGTGCCAGCAGACGTGCCCCATTGAACACCGGGGAGCTGTTTTTT. Amino acid sequence: CASRRAPLNTGELFF.

To note about this clonotype: One end of the junction varies from germline; a read error may be responsible. The rearrangement uses TRBV7-8 and TRBJ2-7; D may be TRBD1 or TRBD2 (6 bases each). This CDR3 contains 16 residues. Per germline, CDR1 SGHVS and CDR2 FQNEAQ. Written as DNA, the CDR3 is TGTGCCAGCAGCTTAGTCGGTTCGGGGGCCTCCTACGGGCAGTACTTC. Residues: CASSLVGSGASYGQYF.

This clonotype was counted many times. This rearrangement joins TRBV12-3 or TRBV12-4 to TRBJ2-5; tentatively, D is TRBD1 or TRBD2 (5 bases each). This CDR3 has 15 amino acids. Trimming stripped 7 bases from V and 4 bases from J, with 19 bases between. The CDR3 spells CASTRAVTVRETQYF. CDR3 DNA sequence: TGTGCCAGCACTCGAGCGGTGACAGTGAGAGAGACCCAGTACTTC.

This clonotype has at least ten counts. This chain connects TRBV20-1 to TRBJ2-2; 10 positions match TRBD2. Germline CDR1 is DFQATT and CDR2 is SNEGSKA (reference sequence). Trimming took 5 bases from V and 0 from J; bases not matched to a gene: 3. The CDR3 sequence is 15 residues long. For the CDR3, the DNA is TGCAGTGCTCAAGGACTAGCGGCGAACACCGGGGAGCTGTTTTTT. It translates to CSAQGLAANTGELFF.

The chain employs TRBV14 and TRBJ2-7; weak D call: TRBD2 (5 bases). V lost 1 base to trimming and J lost 4 bases, with 26 bases between them. This CDR3 is 19 amino acids long. Per the germline V gene, CDR1 is SGHDN and CDR2 is FVKESK. The CDR3 DNA reads as TGTGCCAGCAGCCAAGTGAGGTCGGGGTTTGGCAGAAACCCGTACGAGCAGTACTTC. Translating gives CASSQVRSGFGRNPYEQYF. Full variable domain (outside the CDR3, taken from reference TRBV14 and TRBJ2-7): EAGVTQFPSHSVIEKGQTVTLRCDPISGHDNLYWYRRVMGKEIKFLLHFVKESKQDESGMPNNRFLAERTGGTYSTLKVQPAELEDSGVYFCASSQVRSGFGRNPYEQYFGPGTRLTVT.

At least ten counts were recorded for this clonotype. The genes are TRBV7-9 and TRBJ2-7; D gene ambiguous. The ends were cut back, 3 bases at V and 2 bases at J, with 8 bases in the middle. This CDR3 has 13 amino acids. CDR1 and CDR2 (germline): SEHNR, FQNEAQ (reference sequence). CDR3 sequence reads: CASSFNPTYEQYF. CDR3 DNA: TGTGCCAGCAGCTTTAACCCCACCTACGAGCAGTACTTC. Filled out from reference TRBV7-9 and TRBJ2-7, the complete variable domain reads DTGVSQNPRHKITKRGQNVTFRCDPISEHNRLYWYRQTLGQGPEFLTYFQNEAQLEKSRLLSDRFSAERPKGSFSTLEIQRTEQGDSAMYLCASSFNPTYEQYFGPGTRLTVT.

This clonotype was recorded a few times. The J gene is TRBJ2-5, the V gene TRBV7-3, with TRBD2 matching over 10 bases. Germline CDR1 is SGHTA and CDR2 is FQGTGA. CDR3 length: 18 residues. J was trimmed by 3 bases and V by 7 bases; bases with no gene match: 17. CDR3 sequence (DNA): TGTGCCAGCACCCTAGCGGGGGATGATCCCTCCAATAAAGAGACCCAGTACTTC. Protein product: CASTLAGDDPSNKETQYF.

To note about this clonotype: Possible read error: a much larger clone is one base away. The chain recombines TRBV14 with TRBJ2-5; TRBD2 aligns across 7 bases. This CDR3 is built from 16 residues. The germline V gene encodes CDR1 SGHDN and CDR2 FVKESK. The CDR3 DNA sequence: TGTGCCGGCAGCCTCTACCTTGCGGGAGATCAAGAGACCCAGTACTTC. Protein: CAGSLYLAGDQETQYF.

To note about this clonotype: Being one base from a much bigger clone, this may be a read error. The chain combines TRBV7-2 with TRBJ2-7; 9 nucleotides line up with TRBD1. The CDR3 consists of 16 residues. Trimming cost V 4 bases and J 4 bases; bases outside gene matches: 11. The germline V gene encodes CDR1 SGHTA and CDR2 FQGNSA. The CDR3 bases are TGTGCCAGCAGCTACATCCCGGGACAGGGAACTTACGAGCAGTACTTC. It encodes CASSYIPGQGTYEQYF.

The chain carries TRBV2 and TRBJ2-7; 7 bases fit TRBD2. In germline, CDR1 is SNHLY, CDR2 FYNNEI. The V gene end was trimmed by 3 bases and the J gene end by 2 bases; junction bases not matched to a gene: 7. The CDR3 runs to 15 residues. The CDR3 protein is CASSELASGAYEQYF. The CDR3 nucleotides are TGTGCCAGCAGTGAGCTGGCTAGCGGTGCCTACGAGCAGTACTTC.

Many counts were recorded for this clonotype. The gene calls are TRBV5-1 and TRBJ2-7; D tentatively reads TRBD1 or TRBD2 (5 bases each). The CDR3 has 12 residues. Trimming cost V 4 bases and J 4 bases, with 9 bases left between them. The germline V gene encodes CDR1 SGHRS and CDR2 YFSETQ. The DNA for the CDR3 is TGCGCCAGCAGCCGAGAGGGGTACGAGCAGTACTTC. This sequence encodes CASSREGYEQYF. Full variable domain (remainder filled in from reference TRBV5-1 and TRBJ2-7): KAGVTQTPRYLIKTRGQQVTLSCSPISGHRSVSWYQQTPGQGLQFLFEYFSETQRNKGNFPGRFSGRQFSNSRSEMNVSTLELGDSALYLCASSREGYEQYFGPGTRLTVT.

The chain recombines TRBV15 with TRBJ1-6, with TRBD1 as a possible D gene (5 bases). The CDR3 totals 15 residues. The V end was cut by 3 bases, the J end by 7 bases, with 13 bases between. The germline V gene has CDR1 LNHNV and CDR2 YYDKDF (reference sequence). The CDR3 sequence is CATSSSRDANSPLHF. The CDR3, as DNA: TGTGCCACCAGCAGCTCCCGGGACGCAAATTCACCCCTCCACTTT.

This clonotype has a handful of counts. The chain couples TRBV25-1 to TRBJ1-2; TRBD1 matches at 8 bases. This CDR3 is 15 amino acids long. Germline assignment: CDR1 MGHDK and CDR2 SYGVNS. The ends lost 8 bases at V and 4 bases at J; junction bases unmatched: 12. CDR3 sequence: CASSPTPGQVYGYTF. In nucleotides, the CDR3 is TGTGCCAGCTCACCGACCCCGGGACAGGTCTATGGCTACACCTTC.

This clonotype showed up many times. This chain links TRBV7-8 with TRBJ1-6, with TRBD1 matching over 7 bases. The germline V gene has CDR1 SGHVS and CDR2 FQNEAQ. This CDR3 has 14 residues. Trimming removed 6 bases from V and 7 bases from J; junction bases left unmatched: 6. The CDR3: CASRPDRENSPLHF. Written as DNA, the CDR3 is TGTGCCAGCAGACCCGACAGGGAAAATTCACCCCTCCACTTT.

The gene calls are TRBV5-1 and TRBJ1-2; maybe TRBD1 (6 bases). The CDR3 contains 15 residues. Germline V gives CDR1 SGHRS, CDR2 YFSETQ. Trimming removed 4 bases from V and 6 bases from J, with 19 bases in between. This CDR3 is CASSLGWTVINGYTF. CDR3 sequence (DNA): TGCGCCAGCAGCCTGGGGTGGACAGTAATCAATGGCTACACCTTC.